The text below deals with one TCR beta chain. These data come from a study of cytomegalovirus exposure and HLA in healthy donors. The PCR was carried out with 60 Vbeta primers and 13 Jbeta primers. Original methodology: A follow-up analysis tallied approximately 85 million unique TCR beta chains, 9 million to 11 million shared. The method was immunoSEQ multiplex PCR; TCRdb's version includes in-frame clones alone and lacks a portion of them. D and trimming come from the DNA, and the V and J calls and clone size come from that table. The data hold hundreds of thousands of clones, with 75% to 85% observed a single time. The CDR3 is made up of 13 amino acids. V was cut by 0 bases and J by 4 bases, with 7 bases left in between. CDR1 and CDR2 (germline): GTSNPN, SVGIG (reference sequence).

This sequence was found in a woman aged 55-69 years in good health and CMV-seropositive. V gene TRBV30 combines with J gene TRBJ1-5; D is unresolved. The specimen was PBMCs. CDR3 sequence: CAWSVRENQPQHF. The CDR3, as DNA: TGTGCCTGGAGTGTTAGAGAAAATCAGCCCCAGCATTTT.